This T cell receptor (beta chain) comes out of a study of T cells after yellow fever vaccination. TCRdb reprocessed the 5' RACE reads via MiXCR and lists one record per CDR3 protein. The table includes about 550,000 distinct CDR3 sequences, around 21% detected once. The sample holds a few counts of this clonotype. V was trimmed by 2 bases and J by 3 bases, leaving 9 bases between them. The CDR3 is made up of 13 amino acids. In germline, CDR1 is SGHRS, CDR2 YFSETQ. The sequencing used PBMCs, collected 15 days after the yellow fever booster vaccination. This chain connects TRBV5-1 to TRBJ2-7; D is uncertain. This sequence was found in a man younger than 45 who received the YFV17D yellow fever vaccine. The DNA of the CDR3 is TGCGCCAGCAGCTTCGGACCCCGCTACGAGCAGTACTTC. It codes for CASSFGPRYEQYF.